The sequence of this TCR beta chain was determined in a study of T cells after yellow fever vaccination (dated by TCRdb to between 2018 and 2021). Study-level background: The SMART-Seq v4 Ultra Low Input RNA kit was used to prepare libraries from fractions with low cell numbers. Two healthy male donors, one aged 18 to 29 and one aged 30 to 39 years, were included in the cohort. Blood was collected at multiple timepoints before and after primary and secondary immunization, and bulk PBMC replicates and cell subsets were isolated. To follow T-cell clones before and after primary and booster YFV17D yellow fever vaccination, bulk TCR alpha and beta repertoires were sequenced over time.

Explained via the paper, the treatment or condition label denotes: live attenuated yellow fever vaccine strain. At every blood-draw timepoint, two biological replicates of bulk PBMCs were collected. A standard Ficoll-Paque protocol was used to isolate PBMCs from peripheral blood. TriZol was used to extract RNA from bulk PBMCs, from CD4 and CD8 fractions, and from dextramer-positive and dextramer-negative fractions. The paper as a whole reports these results and caveats: After the booster, most clones that had expanded after primary vaccination were detected again (over 95% of CD4 and about 88% of CD8), suggesting broad maintenance of memory. Compared with the primary T-cell response, the secondary T-cell response was weaker but faster, peaking on day 5 rather than day 15. The study included only two donors, which limits how far the findings can be generalized. A small share of clonotypes occurred in both CD4 and CD8 compartments, likely arising from convergent recombination. Computational filtering was required because FACS-sorted repertoires could contain abundant contaminating clonotypes from the bulk population.

TCRdb lists the instrument as Illumina NovaSeq 6000. TCR cDNA was synthesized by 5'RACE template switching, which introduced a universal primer site and unique molecular identifiers. Priming of cDNA synthesis was performed from both the TCR alpha and TCR beta constant segments. Library amplification involved two PCR steps, and the second step added sample barcodes and sequencing adapters. Sequencing of the libraries was done on either Illumina HiSeq 2500 (2x100 bp) or NovaSeq (2x150 bp). The authors processed their data as follows. Demultiplexing of reads and collapsing into UMI consensus sequences were performed with MIGEC, and V(D)J alignment was carried out with MiXCR. Vaccine-responding clonotypes were defined with edgeR using replicate PBMC samples, requiring FDR below 0.01 and a log2 fold change above 5 up to day 15. Each bulk clonotype was labeled CD4 or CD8 based on which sequenced repertoire, CD4 or CD8, contained the clonotype at higher abundance. TCRdb cleaned the public reads at Q25 with fastp, built clones with MiXCR and kept in-frame beta chains. Every CDR3 protein is listed once, alongside the most common genes and DNA of its rows. TCRdb's processing, not the authors', yielded these V and J calls. The sample yields a few hundred thousand distinct CDR3 sequences; 3.5% to 4.5% were counted once. Jointly, the top ten make up about 24% of the sample.

A few counts support this clonotype. Its binding antigen is unknown. No much larger clonotype is one base removed from it; base qualities were not supplied. Including cysteine and phenylalanine, the CDR3 has 14 amino acids. The CDR3 DNA has 42 bases and is translated from base 1. CDR1 and CDR2, per the germline V gene, are SQVTM and ANQGSEA. The V and J ends are trimmed by 2 bases and 8 bases, leaving 18 bases between them. Sequencing used PBMCs, obtained 5 days after the yellow fever booster vaccination. This receptor was taken from a man aged 18 to 29 who received the YFV17D yellow fever vaccine. This chain is built from TRBV29-1 and TRBJ1-2; matching of 5 bases hints at TRBD1 as the D gene. The CDR3 protein: CSVEIGGGVGGYTF. The nucleotide sequence reads as follows: TGCAGCGTTGAAATAGGCGGAGGGGTAGGGGGCTACACCTTC.